This record concerns one TCR beta chain sequence. This sample stems from a study of blood T cell repertoires in COVID-19. Looking at the study overall: COVID-19 samples from acute and convalescent phases originated in the United States, Italy and Spain. T cells, B-cell-depleted T cells, or PBMCs provided the cDNA or gDNA that served as material.

The table came from immunoSEQ multiplex PCR; TCRdb's copy has only in-frame clones and leaves some out. The table shows roughly 260,000 clones, with about nine tenths occurring only once. The germline V gene has CDR1 SGHVS and CDR2 FQNEAQ. This CDR3 is built from 17 residues. The V gene end was trimmed by 7 bases and the J gene end by 4 bases; junction bases not matched to a gene: 15. Sequenced material: peripheral blood. This TCR derives from a woman aged 45-65 years who had recovered from COVID-19. The chain couples TRBV7-8 to TRBJ2-1, with 8 bases that match TRBD2. The CDR3 sequence: CASTFGYGGDPYNEQFF. The CDR3 coding sequence is TGTGCCAGCACTTTTGGGTACGGGGGGGACCCATACAATGAGCAGTTCTTC.